The 32 T cell receptor beta chains given below trace back to one sample, sequenced in a study of blood T cells in healthy people across ages (dated by TCRdb to 2013 to 2016). The library was prepared using 5' RACE. The sequencing machine was an Illumina HiSeq 2500. A second about 7 to 12 cycle PCR used a sample-barcoded 5' primer and a J-beta primer mix. Through fastp at Q25 and MiXCR, TCRdb rebuilt clones from the public reads, retaining in-frame beta chains. Rows matching on CDR3 protein sequence are summarized as one entry with the most common DNA and genes. The sample data list 800,000 to 950,000 distinct CDR3 sequences, and approximately 32% of these were observed just once. Roughly 10% of the sample comes from the top ten. These data were also reused for a study on T cells of mothers and their children.

The source material was blood. The receptors derive from a woman aged 40 to 55 in good health.

The chain employs TRBV7-3 and TRBJ2-6; D is uncertain. V was pared by 1 base and J by 0 bases, with 10 bases between. The CDR3 totals 17 residues. Germline loops: CDR1 SGHTA, CDR2 FQGTGA. The CDR3 region has the DNA TGTGCCAGCAGCTTAAGGGGTAAAAACTCTGGGGCCAACGTCCTGACTTTC. It codes for CASSLRGKNSGANVLTF.

This clonotype was observed a handful of times. This chain uses TRBV20-1 with TRBJ1-5, with D unresolved. Germline CDR1 reads DFQATT; CDR2 reads SNEGSKA (reference sequence). This CDR3 has 13 amino acids. Trimming removed 3 bases at V and 0 bases at J, with 6 bases between. The CDR3 bases are TGCAGTGCTAGCCCAGGTAGCAATCAGCCCCAGCATTTT. The encoded protein is CSASPGSNQPQHF.

V is TRBV20-1 and J is TRBJ1-6, with D perhaps TRBD1 (5 bases). V lost 6 bases and J lost 7, with 22 bases in between. CDR3 length equals 16 residues. Germline-derived CDR1 and CDR2 are DFQATT and SNEGSKA (reference sequence). The CDR3 DNA sequence: TGCAGTGCGTCCCAGGGTTTGGTTTCGATGAATTCACCCCTCCACTTT. Residues: CSASQGLVSMNSPLHF.

The rearrangement joins TRBV2 to TRBJ2-1; TRBD2 aligns across 9 bases. Germline lookup yields CDR1 SNHLY and CDR2 FYNNEI. With 5 bases clipped from V and 1 base from J, the junction kept 6 bases outside the gene matches. The CDR3 length is 16 residues. For the CDR3, the DNA is TGTGCCAGCAGTCGCGGGGGGGCCGTTTCCTACAATGAGCAGTTCTTC. It codes for CASSRGGAVSYNEQFF.

This clonotype was recorded a few times. J is TRBJ2-1 and V is TRBV5-1, with TRBD1 matching over 10 bases. Germline values: CDR1 SGHRS, CDR2 YFSETQ. V lost 1 base to trimming and J lost 7 bases; unmatched junction nucleotides: 5. The CDR3 is 15 amino acids. The CDR3 loop is CASSLFRTGGNEQFF. CDR3 coding DNA: TGCGCCAGCAGCTTGTTCAGGACAGGGGGAAATGAGCAGTTCTTC.

The rearrangement uses TRBV7-9 and TRBJ2-4; D tentatively reads TRBD1 or TRBD2 (5 bases each). TRBJ2-7 explains the end of the DNA better; the J call may be wrong. The CDR3 has 13 amino acids. Germline V gene sequence: CDR1 SEHNR, CDR2 FQNEAQ (reference sequence). This chain's CDR3 is CASSKNRDHEQYF. The CDR3, as DNA: TGTGCCAGCAGCAAAAACCGGGACCACGAGCAGTACTTC.

The count of this clonotype is one. The CDR3: CASSDVRGLNTEAFF. The CDR3, as DNA: TGTGCCAGCAGTGATGTCAGGGGCCTGAACACTGAAGCTTTCTTT. The genes are TRBV2 and TRBJ1-1; TRBD1 might be the D (6 bases). Germline-derived CDR1 and CDR2 are SNHLY and FYNNEI. This CDR3 is 15 amino acids long. The V gene lost 3 bases and the J gene lost 0 bases, with 11 bases spanning the gap.

This clonotype turned up a few times. One end of the junction varies from germline; a read error may be responsible. V is TRBV5-1 and J is TRBJ2-2; possible D gene TRBD2, 6 bases. This CDR3 spans 16 amino acids. Germline assignment: CDR1 SGHRS and CDR2 YFSETQ. This CDR3 is CASSFTGVAIGGELVF. The CDR3 DNA reads TGCGCCAGCAGCTTTACGGGGGTGGCCATCGGCGGGGAGCTGGTTTTT. The full variable domain, with the rest looked up from reference TRBV5-1 and TRBJ2-2, is KAGVTQTPRYLIKTRGQQVTLSCSPISGHRSVSWYQQTPGQGLQFLFEYFSETQRNKGNFPGRFSGRQFSNSRSEMNVSTLELGDSALYLCASSFTGVAIGGELVFGEGSRLTVL.

Comments on this clonotype: At one boundary the junction diverges from the germline segment, which might be a read error. The V call is TRBV25-1, the J call TRBJ1-2; TRBD1 might be the D (5 bases). The CDR3 length is 15 residues. Germline-derived CDR1 and CDR2 are MGHDK and SYGVNS. The CDR3 DNA follows: TGTGCCAGCAGTGAAGGGGGTGAGGGCTCCTATGGCCACACCTTC. Residues: CASSEGGEGSYGHTF.

This clonotype showed up many times. This chain links TRBV7-8 with TRBJ2-7; D is uncertain. The V gene lost 1 base and the J gene lost 3 bases, with 10 bases spanning the gap. Germline V gene sequence: CDR1 SGHVS, CDR2 FQNEAQ. The CDR3 contains 14 residues. The CDR3 DNA reads TGTGCCAGCAGCTTAGAGGATGGGGACTACGAGCAGTACTTC. The encoded protein is CASSLEDGDYEQYF.

There are many counts of this clonotype. A clone one base away is much larger, so this may be a read error. CDR3 DNA: TGCAGCGTTGAATCGGGGGGCAACGAGCAGTACTTC. Translation gives CSVESGGNEQYF. The V gene is TRBV29-1, the J gene TRBJ2-7; tentative D call: TRBD2 (7 bases). V was cut by 2 bases and J by 5 bases, with 10 bases left in between. CDR1 is SQVTM and CDR2 is ANQGSEA in the germline V gene. The CDR3 runs to 12 residues.

This clonotype was seen many times. V gene TRBV7-3 combines with J gene TRBJ2-1; 12 nucleotides align to TRBD1. V dropped 0 bases and J dropped 7; count of bases not matched to a gene: 4. This CDR3 comprises 16 residues. CDR1 is SGHTA, CDR2 FQGTGA, per germline. CDR3 amino acids: CASSLTGDRGLNEQFF. Written as DNA, the CDR3 is TGTGCCAGCAGCTTAACGGGGGACAGGGGGCTTAATGAGCAGTTCTTC.

This clonotype was found many times. CDR3 protein: CASRTLTHEQYF. CDR3 nucleotides: TGTGCCAGCAGGACCCTTACACACGAGCAGTACTTC. The V call is TRBV27, the J call TRBJ2-7; D unclear. Germline loops: CDR1 MNHEY, CDR2 SMNVEV (reference sequence). The CDR3 sequence is 12 residues long. The V and J ends lost 6 bases and 5 bases respectively, with 11 bases between them.

On this clonotype itself: Sequence at one end of the junction differs from germline and may be a read error. The rearrangement joins TRBV9 to TRBJ1-1; the D gene is possibly TRBD1 (5 bases). CDR1 is SGDLS, CDR2 YYNGEE, per germline. The CDR3 covers 14 residues. CDR3 sequence reads: CTSSRDGVNTEAFF. As DNA, the CDR3 is TGTACCAGCAGCCGGGACGGAGTGAACACTGAAGCTTTCTTT.

The rearrangement joins TRBV7-2 to TRBJ1-2; D not resolved. V was pared by 5 bases and J by 7 bases, with 11 bases between. CDR3 size: 12 residues. Germline V gives CDR1 SGHTA, CDR2 FQGNSA. CDR3 in amino acids: CASSATQSGYTF. In DNA form, the CDR3 reads TGTGCCAGCAGCGCCACACAGAGTGGCTACACCTTC. The complete variable domain, with remaining parts taken from reference TRBV7-2 and TRBJ1-2, reads GAGVSQSPSNKVTEKGKDVELRCDPISGHTALYWYRQSLGQGLEFLIYFQGNSAPDKSGLPSDRFSAERTGGSVSTLTIQRTQQEDSAVYLCASSATQSGYTFGSGTRLTVV.

There are a few counts of this clonotype. This chain uses TRBV25-1 with TRBJ2-1, with TRBD1 matching over 8 bases. Losses at the gene ends were 2 bases for V and 2 bases for J; bases not matched to a gene: 2. Per germline, CDR1 MGHDK and CDR2 SYGVNS. The CDR3 length is 15 residues. The DNA of the CDR3 is TGTGCCAGCAGTGAAGGGACAGGACCCTACAATGAGCAGTTCTTC. This sequence encodes CASSEGTGPYNEQFF.

In the case of this clonotype: One junction end disagrees with the germline gene, perhaps due to a read error. This rearrangement joins TRBV15 to TRBJ2-5; D uncertain. Germline loops: CDR1 LNHNV, CDR2 YYDKDF (reference sequence). There are 15 residues in the CDR3. The CDR3 is CAASREAARLETQYF. CDR3 nucleotide sequence: TGTGCCGCCAGCAGAGAGGCGGCGAGACTAGAGACCCAGTACTTC.

The rearrangement joins TRBV7-9 to TRBJ2-7; either TRBD1 or TRBD2 may fit D (6 bases each). The germline V and J ends were trimmed by 1 base and 1 base, with 14 bases remaining between them. The germline CDR1 and CDR2 sequences are SEHNR and FQNEAQ (reference sequence). This CDR3 is built from 16 residues. CDR3 coding DNA: TGTGCCAGCAGCTTAGATCGGGGGCCGGGATCCTACGAGCAGTACTTC. It is translated as CASSLDRGPGSYEQYF.

A note on this clonotype: This may stem from a read error, because a much larger clone lies one nucleotide away. Likely a read error: the CDR3 ends without its conserved phenylalanine or tryptophan. The CDR3 spells CASSGRRTGPYEQYL. Here the CDR3 DNA reads TGTGCCAGCAGTGGGCGGAGGACGGGTCCCTACGAGCAGTACTTA. The V gene is TRBV2, the J gene TRBJ2-7; the D gene is possibly TRBD2 (5 bases). The germline V and J ends were trimmed by 4 bases and 2 bases, with 15 bases remaining between them. Germline V gene lookup returns CDR1 SNHLY and CDR2 FYNNEI. The CDR3 is 15 residues long.

The chain links TRBV12-3 or TRBV12-4 to TRBJ1-2; tentative D call: TRBD1 (5 bases). Between the trimmed V and J ends, which lost 7 bases and 7 bases, there was a span of 19 bases. The CDR3 runs 14 residues. The CDR3 loop is CASTLRRESSGYTF. CDR3 sequence (DNA): TGTGCCAGCACCTTACGCAGGGAGAGTAGTGGCTACACCTTC.

A word on this clonotype: This sequence may be a read error, since a much larger clone differs from it by one base. This chain joins TRBV9 and TRBJ2-4, with unresolved D. The CDR3 runs 14 residues. Per the germline V gene, CDR1 is SGDLS and CDR2 is YYNGEE. V was cut by 2 bases and J by 15 bases, with 21 bases left in between. The CDR3 nucleotides read TGTGCCAGCAGCGTCGGAGACAAAGCCTACGAGCGGTACTTC. This codes for CASSVGDKAYERYF.

This clonotype was seen only once. The DNA of the CDR3 is TGCGCCAGCAGCATCGGACAGAACATGAACACTGAAGCTTTCTTT. This encodes CASSIGQNMNTEAFF. The rearrangement links TRBV5-1 to TRBJ1-1; possible D gene TRBD1, 6 bases. V lost 4 bases to trimming and J lost 0 bases, with 13 bases between them. The CDR3 totals 15 residues. Germline loops: CDR1 SGHRS, CDR2 YFSETQ.

The table lists this clonotype with a count of one. A much larger clonotype is one base distant, so this may be a read error. The J gene is TRBJ2-2, the V gene TRBV2, with a weak D call TRBD2 (6 bases). Germline assignment: CDR1 SNHLY and CDR2 FYNNEI. This CDR3 comprises 14 residues. CDR3 sequence (DNA): TGTGCCAGCAGCACAGTCGTTAACACCGGGGGGCTGTTTTTT. Amino acids: CASSTVVNTGGLFF.

This clonotype came up many times. The chain uses TRBV7-9 and TRBJ1-2; D not certain. This CDR3 is built from 16 residues. V dropped 8 bases and J dropped 4 bases, with 23 bases sitting between them. CDR1 and CDR2 (germline): SEHNR, FQNEAQ (reference sequence). Written as DNA, the CDR3 is TGTGCCAGCTCGCCTAGGGTAGGGCCGCGATCCTATGGCTACACCTTC. Translation gives CASSPRVGPRSYGYTF.

This clonotype was observed a handful of times. The gene calls are TRBV5-6 and TRBJ1-2; D might be TRBD1 (6 bases). The CDR3 consists of 15 residues. V was pared by 3 bases and J by 4 bases, with 16 bases between. The germline CDR1 and CDR2 sequences are SGHDT and YYEEEE. The CDR3, as DNA: TGTGCCAGCAGCTCCTTTCTGGACAGACCCTATGGCTACACCTTC. Amino acid sequence: CASSSFLDRPYGYTF.

This clonotype was seen a handful of times. Being one base from a much bigger clone, this may be a read error. The chain carries TRBV12-3 or TRBV12-4 and TRBJ2-6, with D possibly matching TRBD1 (5 bases). CDR3 length: 15 amino acids. CDR3 DNA: TGTACCAGCAGCGAACAGGCAGCTGGGGCCAACGTCCTGACTTTC. Amino acids: CTSSEQAAGANVLTF.

This clonotype was seen more than once but under ten times. The chain employs TRBV14 and TRBJ2-3; unclear D gene. Germline V CDR1 and CDR2: SGHDN, FVKESK. This CDR3 has 13 residues. V was trimmed by 0 bases and J by 5 bases, leaving 6 bases between them. In nucleotides, the CDR3 is TGTGCCAGCAGCCAAGATGGCGGAGATACGCAGTATTTT. It encodes CASSQDGGDTQYF.

The V and J genes are TRBV9 and TRBJ2-3; TRBD2 matches at 15 bases. The CDR3 covers 16 residues. CDR1 and CDR2 (germline): SGDLS, YYNGEE. Germline trimming cut 4 bases from V and 8 bases from J; bases unmatched to any gene: 8. DNA for the CDR3: TGTGCCAGCAGCCTTAGGACTAGCGGGGGGGATGGTACGCAGTATTTT. This codes for CASSLRTSGGDGTQYF.

The rearrangement links TRBV28 to TRBJ2-5; the match to TRBD1 covers 7 bases. The CDR3 is made up of 14 amino acids. Losses at the gene ends were 5 bases for V and 5 bases for J; bases not matched to a gene: 8. Germline V gene data show CDR1 as MDHEN and CDR2 as SYDVKM. The CDR3: CASSQIDREETQYF. DNA of the CDR3: TGTGCCAGCAGTCAGATAGACAGGGAGGAGACCCAGTACTTC.

J is TRBJ2-5 and V is TRBV7-2, with D tentatively TRBD1 or TRBD2 (5 bases each). The DNA end lines up better with TRBJ2-7; the J call may be wrong. The CDR3 covers 14 residues. CDR1 and CDR2 from the germline V gene are SGHTA and FQGNSA. CDR3 sequence reads: CASSLRDGRDEQYF. In nucleotides, the CDR3 is TGTGCCAGCAGCCTCCGGGACGGCCGGGACGAGCAGTACTTC.

Regarding this clonotype: A much larger clone sits a single nucleotide away, making a read error possible. The chain is built from TRBV9 and TRBJ1-2, with D maybe TRBD1 (6 bases). This CDR3 region has 13 residues. Germline CDR1 SGDLS, CDR2 YYNGEE. The CDR3 DNA sequence: TGTGCCAGCAGCGTAGAACAGGGATATGGCTACGCCTTC. Its translation: CASSVEQGYGYAF.

This chain connects TRBV9 to TRBJ2-1; D may be TRBD2 (5 bases). Trimming cost V 4 bases and J 5 bases, with 19 bases left between them. This CDR3 has 16 amino acids. In germline, CDR1 is SGDLS, CDR2 YYNGEE. CDR3 sequence reads: CASSSNLDAGNNEQFF. CDR3 nucleotide sequence: TGTGCCAGCAGCTCTAATCTGGACGCGGGTAACAATGAGCAGTTCTTC.